This TCR beta chain was found in a study of beta chain features in type 1 diabetes. Study-wide points: When VDJ junctions were examined, type 1 diabetes patients showed fewer insertions and more deletions. Compared with healthy donors, patients appeared to share more similar naive, central memory and regulatory TCRB repertoires.

The CDR3 is 17 amino acids. CDR1 and CDR2 (germline): SGHTA, FQGTGA. The V and J ends lost 1 base and 3 bases, in that order; junction bases with no gene match: 8. This clone occurred a few times. Its antigen is unknown. Sequenced material consisted of expressed TCRB transcripts (all of the isolated RNA was reverse transcribed). Clones were read by immunoSEQ multiplex PCR, and TCRdb kept only the in-frame ones, dropping some. The repertoire holds about 300,000 clones, roughly 8% seen once, with 0.9% to 1.2% in the top ten. Sequenced: central memory CD4+ T cells from blood. The chain joins TRBV7-3 to TRBJ2-3, with 9 bases aligning to TRBD2. The clonotype was recovered from a young woman in good health. The CDR3 DNA reads TGTGCCAGCAGCTTAATCTCTGCGGGGGGGCTTACAGATACGCAGTATTTT. Translation gives CASSLISAGGLTDTQYF.